This is a list of T cell receptor beta chains from one sample in a study of T-cell memory formation after mild COVID-19. TCRdb itself ran the 5' RACE reads through MiXCR, one entry per CDR3 protein. The repertoire consists of around 300,000 distinct CDR3 sequences, with around an eighth occurring once and the leading ten covering 21%. Sequenced material: PBMCs or a T cell subset sorted from them (not recorded which). The receptors shown here come from a man aged 18 to 29 who had mild COVID-19 (a few samples of this study predate the infection). Cell type and time point are not known. CDR3s include the opening cysteine and the closing phenylalanine or tryptophan. Fields, in order: V gene, D gene, J gene, clone size, CDR3 protein, CDR3 DNA. The D gene is left open where the match is weak. The size of a clone is reported for some rows only, either as once, few or many, or as a class for expanded clones.

TRBV28	.	TRBJ2-1	.	CASTVGDNEQFF	TGTGCCAGCACGGTAGGGGACAATGAGCAGTTCTTC
TRBV7-9	TRBD1	TRBJ2-5	many	CASSTYRGSWETQYF	TGTGCCAGCAGCACCTACAGGGGTTCTTGGGAGACCCAGTACTTC
TRBV20-1	TRBD2	TRBJ2-1	few	CSAILAGGIYNEQFF	TGCAGTGCTATACTAGCGGGGGGGATCTACAATGAGCAGTTCTTC
TRBV6-5	.	TRBJ1-3	few	CASSYYGPGGNTIYF	TGTGCCAGCAGTTACTACGGGCCAGGTGGAAACACCATATATTTT
TRBV7-2	TRBD1	TRBJ1-3	.	CASSPGTVGNTIYF	TGTGCCAGCAGCCCAGGGACAGTGGGGAACACCATATATTTT
TRBV5-1	.	TRBJ2-1	few	CASSSMTSSYNEQFF	TGCGCCAGCAGCTCCATGACTAGCTCCTACAATGAGCAGTTCTTC
TRBV5-1	TRBD2	TRBJ2-1	few	CASSLFPAGDEQFF	TGCGCCAGCAGCTTGTTCCCGGCGGGGGATGAGCAGTTCTTC
TRBV9	.	TRBJ2-5	many	CASSVAPGKETQYF	TGTGCCAGCAGCGTAGCTCCAGGGAAAGAGACCCAGTACTTC
TRBV20-1	.	TRBJ1-5	few	CSARVANSNQPQHF	TGCAGTGCTAGAGTGGCAAATAGCAATCAGCCCCAGCATTTT
TRBV6-2/TRBV6-3	.	TRBJ2-2	few	CASSYSGSPSPNTGELFF	TGTGCCAGCAGTTACTCGGGATCCCCTAGTCCTAACACCGGGGAGCTGTTTTTT
TRBV7-2	.	TRBJ2-3	many	CASSFETSDTQYF	TGTGCCAGCAGCTTTGAAACTAGCGATACGCAGTATTTT
TRBV12-3/TRBV12-4	.	TRBJ2-5	few	CASRPGSVRETQYF	TGTGCCAGCAGGCCAGGGAGCGTAAGAGAGACCCAGTACTTC
TRBV12-3/TRBV12-4	TRBD2	TRBJ2-1	few	CASRSAGGTYNEQFF	TGTGCCAGCAGATCCGCGGGGGGTACTTACAATGAGCAGTTCTTC
TRBV10-3	.	TRBJ2-1	few	CAISDRTAGRGQFF	TGTGCCATCAGTGATAGGACAGCCGGGCGAGGGCAGTTCTTC